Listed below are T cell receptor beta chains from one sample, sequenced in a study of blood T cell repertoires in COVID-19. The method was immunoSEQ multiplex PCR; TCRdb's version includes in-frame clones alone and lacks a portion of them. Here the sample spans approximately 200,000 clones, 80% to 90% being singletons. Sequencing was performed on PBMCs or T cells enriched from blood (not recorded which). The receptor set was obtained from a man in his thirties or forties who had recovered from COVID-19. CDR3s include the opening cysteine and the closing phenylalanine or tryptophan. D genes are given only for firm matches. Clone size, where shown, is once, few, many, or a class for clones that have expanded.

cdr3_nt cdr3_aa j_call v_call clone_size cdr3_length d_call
TGTGCCAGCAGCTCCCGACTAGTGAACTACAATGAGCAGTTCTTC CASSSRLVNYNEQFF TRBJ2-1 TRBV7-8 - 15 -
TGTGCCAGCGGAACCCCCCCAGGGATAAATCAGCCCCAGCATTTT CASGTPPGINQPQHF TRBJ1-5 TRBV27 - 15 -
TGTGCCATTGGGGGGGGCTACGAGCAGTACTTC CAIGGGYEQYF TRBJ2-7 TRBV10-3 - 11 TRBD2
TGTGCCAGCAGATACGACGGGGGGACGTACGAGCAGTACTTC CASRYDGGTYEQYF TRBJ2-7 TRBV7-9 - 14 TRBD2
TGTGCCAGCAGCTTGAGGGGCCCTCCTAATCAGCCCCAGCATTTT CASSLRGPPNQPQHF TRBJ1-5 TRBV5-6 - 15 -
TGCGCCAGCAGCGCCGAGACTAGCGGGGGGGCAGATACGCAGTATTTT CASSAETSGGADTQYF TRBJ2-3 TRBV4-1 - 16 TRBD2
TGTGCCAGCAGCGTAGGGGCAGGGAATTACAATGAGCAGTTCTTC CASSVGAGNYNEQFF TRBJ2-1 TRBV9 - 15 -
TGTGCCAGTACCTCGGACAGGGGGTTCGCTGGGGCCAACGTCCTGACTTTC CASTSDRGFAGANVLTF TRBJ2-6 TRBV19 - 17 TRBD1
TGTGCCAGCAGCTTCTTGACAGCTAACTATGGCTACACCTTC CASSFLTANYGYTF TRBJ1-2 TRBV7-8 - 14 -
TGTGCCAGCAGCTTGAGGCGGCAAGAGACCCAGTACTTC CASSLRRQETQYF TRBJ2-5 TRBV5-4 - 13 -
TGTGCCAGTAGTACGCCGGACAGGGGGGAGACCCAGTACTTC CASSTPDRGETQYF TRBJ2-5 TRBV19 - 14 TRBD1
TGTGCCAGCAGCATGGGCCGAGCAACTAATGAAAAACTGTTTTTT CASSMGRATNEKLFF TRBJ1-4 TRBV7-9 - 15 -
TGTGCCAGCAGCTTAAGACGGGTAGGGCAGGGGCGTTCGGGCTACGAGCAGTACTTC CASSLRRVGQGRSGYEQYF TRBJ2-7 TRBV7-2 - 19 -
TGTGCCTGGAGGCGGGGGGGGACAGGGGAATCAGATACGCAGTATTTT CAWRRGGTGESDTQYF TRBJ2-3 TRBV30 - 16 -
TGTGCCAGCAGCGCGGGACAGGGGGCACTCCTGAATGAAAAACTGTTTTTT CASSAGQGALLNEKLFF TRBJ1-4 TRBV7-9 - 17 TRBD1
TGTGCCAGCGGCCAGGACAGCGCATATAATGAAAAACTGTTTTTT CASGQDSAYNEKLFF TRBJ1-4 TRBV28 - 15 -
TGTGCCAGCAGCCTGGGAGAGGACACTGAAGCTTTCTTT CASSLGEDTEAFF TRBJ1-1 TRBV3-1/TRBV3-2 - 13 -
TGTGCCAGCAGCCGAAAATTTACAGCGGGAGGGCCGATGGAGCAGTACTTC CASSRKFTAGGPMEQYF TRBJ2-7 TRBV7-9 once 17 TRBD2
TGTGCCAGCAGCGTCGGGGGGGCCACTGAAGCTTTCTTT CASSVGGATEAFF TRBJ1-1 TRBV9 - 13 -
TGCGCCAGCAGTGATACCCTAGGGGATAAGAGCACTGAAGCTTTCTTT CASSDTLGDKSTEAFF TRBJ1-1 TRBV10-1 - 16 -
TGCAGCGTGTTTGCGGGGAGGACCTACGAGCAGTACTTC CSVFAGRTYEQYF TRBJ2-7 TRBV29-1 - 13 -
TGCGCCACCTCATGGGGGAGGTCTAATGAAAAACTGTTTTTT CATSWGRSNEKLFF TRBJ1-4 TRBV23-1 - 14 -
TGTGCCAGCAGTTTACTGTTGCGACTAGCGGGAGGGAGCACAGATACGCAGTATTTT CASSLLLRLAGGSTDTQYF TRBJ2-3 TRBV28 - 19 TRBD2
TGTGCCTGGAGTACTAGCAAAGAGACCCAGTACTTC CAWSTSKETQYF TRBJ2-5 TRBV30 few 12 -
TGTGCCTGGAGTAGAAAAGACAGGGGCTATGGCTACACCTTC CAWSRKDRGYGYTF TRBJ1-2 TRBV30 - 14 TRBD1
TGCGCCAGCAGCCAAGAACGGGGGGGCCTCCACTTT CASSQERGGLHF TRBJ1-6 TRBV4-3 - 12 -
TGTGCCTGGTCCCGGGACAGGTGGGATTCACCCCTCCACTTT CAWSRDRWDSPLHF TRBJ1-6 TRBV30 - 14 TRBD1
TGTGCCAGCACCGGACAGGGGGGCCTAAGCTCCTACGAGCAGTACTTC CASTGQGGLSSYEQYF TRBJ2-7 TRBV7-8 - 16 TRBD1
TGTGCCAGCAGCCCCAGCGGGGGGGCCCAAGAGACCCAGTACTTC CASSPSGGAQETQYF TRBJ2-5 TRBV3-1/TRBV3-2 - 15 TRBD2
TGTGCCAGCAGCTCATACCGGGGGGGAACCGGGGAGCTGTTTTTT CASSSYRGGTGELFF TRBJ2-2 TRBV11-3 - 15 TRBD2
TGTGCCAGCAGTCCAGGGACAGGGGCGGGCGGGGCCAACGTCCTGACTTTC CASSPGTGAGGANVLTF TRBJ2-6 TRBV27 - 17 TRBD1
TGTGCCAGCACCAATAGGCCTAGCGGGGGGTCAGATACGCAGTATTTT CASTNRPSGGSDTQYF TRBJ2-3 TRBV7-6 - 16 TRBD2
TGTGCCAGCAGTGATCCGGGACACCTGAACACTGAAGCTTTCTTT CASSDPGHLNTEAFF TRBJ1-1 TRBV2 - 15 -
TGTGCCACCAGTGACCCGGGACAGGGTGGCACCGGGGAGCTGTTTTTT CATSDPGQGGTGELFF TRBJ2-2 TRBV24-1 - 16 TRBD1
TGTGCCAGCAGCATCACGGGGACAGGCCCTCAAGAGACCCAGTACTTC CASSITGTGPQETQYF TRBJ2-5 TRBV7-9 - 16 TRBD1
TGTGCCAGCAGAAACAGGGATGAAGCTTTCTTT CASRNRDEAFF TRBJ1-1 TRBV6-5 - 11 -
TGTGCCAGCACCCGGGAGCGGACGAACACCGGGGAGCTGTTTTTT CASTRERTNTGELFF TRBJ2-2 TRBV28 - 15 -
TGTGCCAGCAAAGGAGCGGTTGCGGAGCTGTTTTTT CASKGAVAELFF TRBJ2-2 TRBV12-3/TRBV12-4 - 12 -
TGTGCCAGCAGCGGAACACAGGGAGTGGGGGAAAAACTGTTTTTT CASSGTQGVGEKLFF TRBJ1-4 TRBV7-9 - 15 -
TGTGCCAGCAGCATGAGGAGCTATGGCTACACCTTC CASSMRSYGYTF TRBJ1-2 TRBV5-6 - 12 -
TGTGCCAGCTCACTCTCCGGGACTAGGGGCAATGAGCAGTTCTTC CASSLSGTRGNEQFF TRBJ2-1 TRBV18 once 15 TRBD2
TGTGCCAGCCAGGGGCCACAGAACACCGGGGAGCTGTTTTTT CASQGPQNTGELFF TRBJ2-2 TRBV2 - 14 -
TGTGCTAGTGGCCTCGGGGATGAGCAGTTCTTC CASGLGDEQFF TRBJ2-1 TRBV12-5 - 11 -
TGTGCCAGCAGCCCCCTGGACAGGGGAGACTACACGCAGTATTTT CASSPLDRGDYTQYF TRBJ2-3 TRBV11-2 - 15 TRBD1
TGCGCCAGCAGCCCAACCCCCCGGGACAGGCAGAACACTGAAGCTTTCTTT CASSPTPRDRQNTEAFF TRBJ1-1 TRBV5-1 - 17 TRBD1
TGTGCCAGTAGTCCTCGGACTATGTTCACCATAAAAACCTACAATGAGCAGTTCTTC CASSPRTMFTIKTYNEQFF TRBJ2-1 TRBV19 - 19 -
TGTGCCAGCAGCCCTTGGTGGGGGACAGGGGTAGAGACCCAGTACTTC CASSPWWGTGVETQYF TRBJ2-5 TRBV5-5 - 16 TRBD1
TGTGCCTGGAGTGGGGGGCTCACGGTGGATACGCAGTATTTT CAWSGGLTVDTQYF TRBJ2-3 TRBV30 few 14 -
TGTGCCAGCAGCCTTACAGGAAACTATGGCTACACCTTC CASSLTGNYGYTF TRBJ1-2 TRBV6-5 - 13 -
TGTGCCAGCGCCGAGGCAGGGCTCGATGAGCAGTTCTTC CASAEAGLDEQFF TRBJ2-1 TRBV7-9 - 13 -
TGTGCCAGCAGTTTAAGGGGAATGAAGGACACTGAAGCTTTCTTT CASSLRGMKDTEAFF TRBJ1-1 TRBV28 - 15 -
TGTGCCAGCAGCTTAGAGGGACTAGTCTACGAGCAGTACTTC CASSLEGLVYEQYF TRBJ2-7 TRBV7-2 - 14 TRBD2
TGTGCCAGCAGTTACGCCGGGACTTTAGAGACCCAGTACTTC CASSYAGTLETQYF TRBJ2-5 TRBV6-2/TRBV6-3 - 14 -
TGCGCCACCGAAACATGGACAGGGAACACTGAAGCTTTCTTT CATETWTGNTEAFF TRBJ1-1 TRBV10-2 - 14 TRBD1
TGTGCCACCCAAGACAGGGTAAGCAATCAGCCCCAGCATTTT CATQDRVSNQPQHF TRBJ1-5 TRBV19 few 14 TRBD1
TGTGCCAGCAGCGAGAGGGTGGGTGGCTACACCTTC CASSERVGGYTF TRBJ1-2 TRBV5-4 - 12 -
TGTGCCAGCAGGGCCGGGACATACAATGAGCAGTTCTTC CASRAGTYNEQFF TRBJ2-1 TRBV27 once 13 -
TGTGCCTGGAATCGGGTCTACAATGAGCAGTTCTTC CAWNRVYNEQFF TRBJ2-1 TRBV30 - 12 -
TGTGCCAGCAGCGTAGATCCTAGCAGCAACACAGATACGCAGTATTTT CASSVDPSSNTDTQYF TRBJ2-3 TRBV9 few 16 -
TGTGCCAGCAGCCCCCTAGCGGGGAGCACAGATACGCAGTATTTT CASSPLAGSTDTQYF TRBJ2-3 TRBV7-2 - 15 TRBD2